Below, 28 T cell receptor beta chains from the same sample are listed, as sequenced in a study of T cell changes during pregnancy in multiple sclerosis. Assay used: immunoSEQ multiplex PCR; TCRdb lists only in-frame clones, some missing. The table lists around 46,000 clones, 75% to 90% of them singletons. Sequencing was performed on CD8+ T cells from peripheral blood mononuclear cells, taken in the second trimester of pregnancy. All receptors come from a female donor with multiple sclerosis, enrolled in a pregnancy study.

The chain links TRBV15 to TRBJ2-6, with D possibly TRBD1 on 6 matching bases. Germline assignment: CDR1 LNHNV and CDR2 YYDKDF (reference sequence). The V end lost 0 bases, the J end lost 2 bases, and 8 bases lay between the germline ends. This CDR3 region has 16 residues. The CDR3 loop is CATSRETGTGANVLTF. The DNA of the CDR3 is TGTGCCACCAGCAGAGAAACAGGGACTGGGGCCAACGTCCTGACTTTC.

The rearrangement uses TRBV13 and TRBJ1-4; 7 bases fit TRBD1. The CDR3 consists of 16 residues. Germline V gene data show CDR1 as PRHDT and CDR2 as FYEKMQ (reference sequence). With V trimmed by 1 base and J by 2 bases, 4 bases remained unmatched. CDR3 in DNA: TGTGCCAGCAGCTTAGAGGAGGGGGCCACTAATGAAAAACTGTTTTTT. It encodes CASSLEEGATNEKLFF. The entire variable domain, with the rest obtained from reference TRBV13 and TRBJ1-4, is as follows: AAGVIQSPRHLIKEKRETATLKCYPIPRHDTVYWYQQGPGQDPQFLISFYEKMQSDKGSIPDRFSAQQFSDYHSELNMSSLELGDSALYFCASSLEEGATNEKLFFGSGTQLSVL.

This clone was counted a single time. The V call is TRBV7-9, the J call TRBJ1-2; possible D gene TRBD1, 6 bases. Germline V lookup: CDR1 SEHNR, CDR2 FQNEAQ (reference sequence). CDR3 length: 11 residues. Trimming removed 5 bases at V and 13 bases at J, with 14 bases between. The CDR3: CASSPEGGGTF. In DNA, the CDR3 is TGTGCCAGCAGCCCAGAAGGGGGTGGCACCTTC.

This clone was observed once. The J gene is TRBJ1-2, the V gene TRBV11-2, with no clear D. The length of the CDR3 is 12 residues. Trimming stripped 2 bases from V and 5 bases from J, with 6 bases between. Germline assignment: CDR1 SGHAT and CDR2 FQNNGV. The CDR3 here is CASSLLRYGYTF. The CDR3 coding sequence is TGTGCCAGCAGCTTACTTCGGTATGGCTACACCTTC.

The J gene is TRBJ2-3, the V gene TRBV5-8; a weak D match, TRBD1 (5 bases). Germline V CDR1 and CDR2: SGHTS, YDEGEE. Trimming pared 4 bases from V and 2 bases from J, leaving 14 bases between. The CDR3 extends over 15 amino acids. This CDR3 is CASSQEGEDTDTQYF. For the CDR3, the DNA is TGTGCCAGCAGCCAAGAAGGGGAAGACACAGATACGCAGTATTTT.

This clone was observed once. The CDR3 DNA sequence: TGCGCCAGCAGTGATGGGGGGACTGGAAACACCATATATTTT. This gives the protein CASSDGGTGNTIYF. The rearrangement joins TRBV10-2 to TRBJ1-3, with D perhaps matching TRBD1 (5 bases). The CDR3 runs to 14 residues. V was shortened by 3 bases and J by 2 bases, with 8 bases between the two germline ends. The germline CDR1 and CDR2 sequences are WSHSY and SAAADI.

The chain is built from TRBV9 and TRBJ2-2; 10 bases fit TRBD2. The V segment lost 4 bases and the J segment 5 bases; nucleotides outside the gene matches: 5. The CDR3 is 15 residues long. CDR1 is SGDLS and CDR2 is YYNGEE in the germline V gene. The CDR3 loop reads CASSPSGGFTGELFF. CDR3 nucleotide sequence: TGTGCCAGCAGCCCTAGCGGGGGATTTACCGGGGAGCTGTTTTTT.

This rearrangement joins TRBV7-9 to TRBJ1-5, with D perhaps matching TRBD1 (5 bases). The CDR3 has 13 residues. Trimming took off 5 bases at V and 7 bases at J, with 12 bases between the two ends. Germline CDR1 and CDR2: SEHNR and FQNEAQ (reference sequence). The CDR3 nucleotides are TGTGCCAGCAGCCGGGGGGGTAACCAGCCCCAGCATTTT. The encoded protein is CASSRGGNQPQHF. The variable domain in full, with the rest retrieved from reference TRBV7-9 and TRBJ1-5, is DTGVSQNPRHKITKRGQNVTFRCDPISEHNRLYWYRQTLGQGPEFLTYFQNEAQLEKSRLLSDRFSAERPKGSFSTLEIQRTEQGDSAMYLCASSRGGNQPQHFGDGTRLSIL.

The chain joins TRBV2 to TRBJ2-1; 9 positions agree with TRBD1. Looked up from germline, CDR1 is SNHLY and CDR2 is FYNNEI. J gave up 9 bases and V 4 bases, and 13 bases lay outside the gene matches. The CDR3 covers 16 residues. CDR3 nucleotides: TGTGCCAGCAGTGCCGGGGCCGGGACAGGGAGAGGTGAGCAGTTCTTC. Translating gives CASSAGAGTGRGEQFF.

CDR3 DNA: TGTGCCAGCAGTGCGCGAGCCCGAGAGACCCAGTACTTC. This gives the protein CASSARARETQYF. The J gene is TRBJ2-5, the V gene TRBV6-4; no definite D call. The V and J ends lost 4 bases and 4 bases respectively, with 10 bases between them. The length of the CDR3 is 13 residues. Germline assignment: CDR1 MRHNA and CDR2 SNTAGT.

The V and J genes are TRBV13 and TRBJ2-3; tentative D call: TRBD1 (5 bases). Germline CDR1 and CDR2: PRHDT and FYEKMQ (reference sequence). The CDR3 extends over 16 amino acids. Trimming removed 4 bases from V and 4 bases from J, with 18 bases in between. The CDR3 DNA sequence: TGTGCCAGCAGCTCAGCCGGCCAGGGTCCCCCAGATACGCAGTATTTT. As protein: CASSSAGQGPPDTQYF.

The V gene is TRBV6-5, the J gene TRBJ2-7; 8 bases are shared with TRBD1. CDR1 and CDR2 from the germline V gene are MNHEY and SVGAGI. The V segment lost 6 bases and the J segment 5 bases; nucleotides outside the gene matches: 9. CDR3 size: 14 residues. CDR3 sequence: CASRPPDRVDEQYF. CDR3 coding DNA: TGTGCCAGCAGACCCCCGGACAGGGTCGACGAGCAGTACTTC.

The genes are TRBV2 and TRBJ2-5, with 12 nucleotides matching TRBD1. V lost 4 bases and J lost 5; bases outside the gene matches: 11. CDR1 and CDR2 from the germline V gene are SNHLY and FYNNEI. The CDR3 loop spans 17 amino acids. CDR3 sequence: CASSGEIGTGGRETQYF. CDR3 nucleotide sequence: TGTGCCAGCAGTGGTGAGATCGGGACAGGGGGCCGCGAGACCCAGTACTTC.

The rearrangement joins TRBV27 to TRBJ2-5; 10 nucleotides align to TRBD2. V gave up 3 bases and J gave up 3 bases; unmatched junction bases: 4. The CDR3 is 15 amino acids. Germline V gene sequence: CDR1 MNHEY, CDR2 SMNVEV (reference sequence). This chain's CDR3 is CASSLRTSGKETQYF. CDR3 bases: TGTGCCAGCAGTTTGCGGACTAGCGGAAAAGAGACCCAGTACTTC.

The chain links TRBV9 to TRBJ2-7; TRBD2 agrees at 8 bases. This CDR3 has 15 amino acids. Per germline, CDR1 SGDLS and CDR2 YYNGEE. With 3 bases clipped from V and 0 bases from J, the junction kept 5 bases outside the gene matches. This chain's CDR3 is CASSGSGLASYEQYF. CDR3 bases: TGTGCCAGCAGCGGGTCAGGACTAGCCTCCTACGAGCAGTACTTC.

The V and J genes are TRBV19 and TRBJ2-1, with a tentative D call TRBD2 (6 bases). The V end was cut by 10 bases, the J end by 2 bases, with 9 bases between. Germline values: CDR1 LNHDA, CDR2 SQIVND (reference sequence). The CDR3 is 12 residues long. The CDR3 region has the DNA TGTGCCACGCGGGGTGCCTACAATGAGCAGTTCTTC. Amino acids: CATRGAYNEQFF.

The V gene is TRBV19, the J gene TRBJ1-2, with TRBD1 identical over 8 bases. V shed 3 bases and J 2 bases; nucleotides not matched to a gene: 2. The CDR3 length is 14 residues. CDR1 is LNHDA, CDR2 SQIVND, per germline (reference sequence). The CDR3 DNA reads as TGTGCCAGTAGTATGGACAGGGACAACTATGGCTACACCTTC. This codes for CASSMDRDNYGYTF. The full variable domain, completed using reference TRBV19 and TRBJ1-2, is DGGITQSPKYLFRKEGQNVTLSCEQNLNHDAMYWYRQDPGQGLRLIYYSQIVNDFQKGDIAEGYSVSREKKESFPLTVTSAQKNPTAFYLCASSMDRDNYGYTFGSGTRLTVV.

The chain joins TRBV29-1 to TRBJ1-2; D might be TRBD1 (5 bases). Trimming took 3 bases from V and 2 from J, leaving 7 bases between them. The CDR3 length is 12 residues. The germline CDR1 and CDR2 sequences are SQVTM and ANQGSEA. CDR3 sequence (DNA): TGCAGCGTTGACGGGGGGAACTATGGCTACACCTTC. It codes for CSVDGGNYGYTF.

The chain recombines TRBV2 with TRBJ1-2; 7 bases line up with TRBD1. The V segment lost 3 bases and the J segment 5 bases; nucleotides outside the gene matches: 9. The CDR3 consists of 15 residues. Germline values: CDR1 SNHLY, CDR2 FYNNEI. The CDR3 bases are TGTGCCAGCAGTGACTTGGGACAGCAGATGTATGGCTACACCTTC. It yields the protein CASSDLGQQMYGYTF.

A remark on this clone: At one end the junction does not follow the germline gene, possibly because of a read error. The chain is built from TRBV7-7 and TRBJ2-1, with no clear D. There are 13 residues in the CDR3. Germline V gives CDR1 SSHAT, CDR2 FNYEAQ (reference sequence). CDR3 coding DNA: TGTGCTAGCAGCTTGTCTCCTAGAGATGAGCAGTTCTTC. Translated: CASSLSPRDEQFF.

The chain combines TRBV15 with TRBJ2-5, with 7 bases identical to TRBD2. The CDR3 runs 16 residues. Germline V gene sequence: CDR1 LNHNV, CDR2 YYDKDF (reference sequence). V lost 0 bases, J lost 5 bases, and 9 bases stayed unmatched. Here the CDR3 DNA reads TGTGCCACCAGCAGAGATTTGGGGGGGGGAGGGGAGACCCAGTACTTC. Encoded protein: CATSRDLGGGGETQYF.

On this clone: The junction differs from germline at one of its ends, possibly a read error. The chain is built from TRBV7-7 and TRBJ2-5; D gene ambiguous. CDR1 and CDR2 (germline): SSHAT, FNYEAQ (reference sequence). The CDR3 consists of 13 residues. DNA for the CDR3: TGTGCTAGCAGCTTGCGTCATCAAGAGACCCAGTACTTC. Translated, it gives CASSLRHQETQYF.

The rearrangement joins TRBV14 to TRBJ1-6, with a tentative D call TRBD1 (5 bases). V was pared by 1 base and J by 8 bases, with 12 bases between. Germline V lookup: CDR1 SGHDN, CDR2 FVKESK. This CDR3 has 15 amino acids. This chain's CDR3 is CASSQVGGGDSPLHF. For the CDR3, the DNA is TGTGCCAGCAGCCAAGTCGGTGGGGGGGATTCACCCCTCCACTTT.

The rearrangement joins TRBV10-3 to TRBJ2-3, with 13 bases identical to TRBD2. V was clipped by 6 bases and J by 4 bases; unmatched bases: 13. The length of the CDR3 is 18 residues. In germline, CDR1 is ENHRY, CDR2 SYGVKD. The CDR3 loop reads CAISLTSGGGQGADTQYF. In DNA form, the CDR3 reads TGTGCCATCAGCCTAACTAGCGGGGGGGGCCAGGGTGCAGATACGCAGTATTTT.

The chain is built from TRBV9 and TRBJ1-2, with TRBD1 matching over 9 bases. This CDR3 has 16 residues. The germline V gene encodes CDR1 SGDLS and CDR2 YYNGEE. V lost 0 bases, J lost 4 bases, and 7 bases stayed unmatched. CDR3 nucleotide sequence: TGTGCCAGCAGCGTAGCGGAACAGGGGGCTGGCTATGGCTACACCTTC. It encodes CASSVAEQGAGYGYTF.

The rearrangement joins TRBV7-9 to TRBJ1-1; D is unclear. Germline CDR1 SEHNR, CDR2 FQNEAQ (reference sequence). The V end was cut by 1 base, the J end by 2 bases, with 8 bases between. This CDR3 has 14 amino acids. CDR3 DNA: TGTGCCAGCAGCTTAGTGGCAGGTAACACTGAAGCTTTCTTT. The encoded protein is CASSLVAGNTEAFF.

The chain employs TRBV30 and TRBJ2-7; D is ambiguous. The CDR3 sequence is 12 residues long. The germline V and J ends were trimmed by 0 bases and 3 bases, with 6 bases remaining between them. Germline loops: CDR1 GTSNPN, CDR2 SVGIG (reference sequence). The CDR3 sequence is CAWSVSHYEQYF. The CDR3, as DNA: TGTGCCTGGAGTGTTTCCCACTACGAGCAGTACTTC.

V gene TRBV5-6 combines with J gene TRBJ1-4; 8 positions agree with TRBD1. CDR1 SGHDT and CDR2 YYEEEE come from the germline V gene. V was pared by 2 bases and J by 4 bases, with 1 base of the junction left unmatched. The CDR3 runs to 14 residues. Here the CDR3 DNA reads TGTGCCAGCAGCTTCGGACAGGGTAATGAAAAACTGTTTTTT. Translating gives CASSFGQGNEKLFF.